The clone carrying this T cell receptor beta chain was seen many times. Its antigen is unidentified. This sample is part of a study of molecular identifiers for immune sequencing clone quantification. General observations from the study: Jurkat TCR RNA spiked in from one cell could reportedly be detected among some 1 million naive cells.

This CDR3 has 14 amino acids. Germline values: CDR1 SEHNR, CDR2 FQNEAQ (reference sequence). Trimming shortened V by 6 bases and J by 3 bases, and 15 bases separated the two germline ends. Bulk TCR libraries used previously described methods and listed TCR primers. MiXCR, run by TCRdb on the PCR reads, gives a single entry per CDR3 protein. This table has about 320,000 distinct CDR3 sequences, 24% appearing once. The chain uses TRBV7-9 and TRBJ2-7, with D perhaps TRBD1 or TRBD2 (5 bases each). The specimen was naive CD8+ T cells from blood, with Jurkat cell RNA spiked in. The subset was: FACS-sorted CD8+CD4-CCR7+CD45RA+ naive T cells. The receptor comes from a human donor in good health. Some libraries in this study had Jurkat cell RNA spiked in. The CDR3 here is CASSPRDRYYEQYF. In DNA form, the CDR3 reads TGTGCCAGCAGTCCTCGGGACCGGTACTACGAGCAGTACTTC.